A selection of T cell receptor beta chains follows, all from one sample in a study of T cells in Graves' hyperthyroidism and ophthalmopathy. TCRdb re-called the multiplex PCR reads through MiXCR, storing one row per CDR3 protein. This sample has more than 600,000 distinct CDR3 sequences, with over 15% found just once. Specimen: blood. These receptors were obtained from a young man with Graves' hyperthyroidism. CDR3s include the opening cysteine and the closing phenylalanine or tryptophan. D genes are given only for firm matches.

D | J | V | CDR3
- | TRBJ2-7 | TRBV18 | CASSPSGAGLSYEQYF
- | TRBJ2-2 | TRBV28 | CASSLGFYGSNTGELFF
- | TRBJ2-2 | TRBV5-1 | CASSLGAGGHGELFF
- | TRBJ2-7 | TRBV11-2 | CAGSYEAGPLHEQYF
TRBD2 | TRBJ2-1 | TRBV10-2 | CASSKLAEVSSYNEQFF
TRBD2 | TRBJ2-1 | TRBV20-1 | CSAGEIAGRNPLNEQFF
- | TRBJ2-7 | TRBV20-1 | CSARAASVDYEQYF
- | TRBJ1-1 | TRBV7-2 | CASTYGQYTEAFF
- | TRBJ1-6 | TRBV2 | CASSNSPLHF
TRBD1 | TRBJ1-1 | TRBV11-2 | CASSLVQGANTEAFF
- | TRBJ1-5 | TRBV29-1 | CSVGQGNQPQHF
TRBD2 | TRBJ2-7 | TRBV20-1 | CSVQAGGGYEQYF
- | TRBJ1-5 | TRBV7-9 | CASSLSHQPQHF
- | TRBJ1-4 | TRBV28 | CASSLSGGGKLFF
TRBD1 | TRBJ1-6 | TRBV9 | CASSVGQGRINSPLHF
- | TRBJ1-5 | TRBV25-1 | CASSEDSFSNQPQHF
- | TRBJ2-7 | TRBV11-3 | CASSSTNYEQYF
TRBD1 | TRBJ2-1 | TRBV15 | CATSSVGQLHNEQFF
TRBD2 | TRBJ2-1 | TRBV12-3/TRBV12-4 | CASSVLAGGGREQFF
- | TRBJ1-1 | TRBV28 | CARRSGQGDNTEAFF
TRBD1 | TRBJ1-2 | TRBV3-1 | CASSQGDRDPYGYTF
- | TRBJ2-1 | TRBV3-1 | CASSQDEEGEQFF
- | TRBJ2-1 | TRBV4-1 | CASSQGDSGSPSLEQFF
TRBD2 | TRBJ2-7 | TRBV2 | CAGKTSEYEQYF
TRBD1 | TRBJ2-2 | TRBV29-1 | CSAETGGTGELFF
- | TRBJ2-5 | TRBV28 | CASRPYLTHQETQYF
TRBD1 | TRBJ2-7 | TRBV5-1 | CASSPGQGVGTYEQYF
- | TRBJ1-3 | TRBV6-1 | CASSEAGTGNTIYF
- | TRBJ2-7 | TRBV4-1 | CASSQDPQLSYEQYF